This T cell receptor (beta chain) was profiled in a study of neurological immune-mediated disorders. This clonotype showed up many times. This CDR3 spans 15 amino acids. V gave up 2 bases and J gave up 0 bases, with 11 bases separating them. Germline V lookup: CDR1 MNHNS, CDR2 SASEGT. A single record per CDR3 protein comes from TCRdb applying MiXCR to the 5' RACE reads. The sample yields roughly 38,000 distinct CDR3 sequences, around 2.5% seen once. The V call is TRBV6-1, the J call TRBJ2-7; D call uncertain. Sequenced input: PBMCs. This TCR came from a young man with multiple sclerosis. The CDR3 nucleotides are TGTGCCAGCAGTGAACTGGACGGGTCCTCCTACGAGCAGTACTTC. Translation gives CASSELDGSSYEQYF.